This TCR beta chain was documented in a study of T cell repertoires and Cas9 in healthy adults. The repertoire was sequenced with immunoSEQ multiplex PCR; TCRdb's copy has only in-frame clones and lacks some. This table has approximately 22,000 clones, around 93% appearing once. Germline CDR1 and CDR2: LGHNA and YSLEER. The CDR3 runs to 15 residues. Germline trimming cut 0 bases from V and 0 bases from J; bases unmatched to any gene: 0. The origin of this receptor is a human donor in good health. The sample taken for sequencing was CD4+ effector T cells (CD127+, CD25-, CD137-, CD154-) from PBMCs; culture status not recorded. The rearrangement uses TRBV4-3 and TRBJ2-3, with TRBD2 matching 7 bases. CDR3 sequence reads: CASSQEGGSTDTQYF. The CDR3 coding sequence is TGCGCCAGCAGCCAAGAGGGGGGGAGCACAGATACGCAGTATTTT.